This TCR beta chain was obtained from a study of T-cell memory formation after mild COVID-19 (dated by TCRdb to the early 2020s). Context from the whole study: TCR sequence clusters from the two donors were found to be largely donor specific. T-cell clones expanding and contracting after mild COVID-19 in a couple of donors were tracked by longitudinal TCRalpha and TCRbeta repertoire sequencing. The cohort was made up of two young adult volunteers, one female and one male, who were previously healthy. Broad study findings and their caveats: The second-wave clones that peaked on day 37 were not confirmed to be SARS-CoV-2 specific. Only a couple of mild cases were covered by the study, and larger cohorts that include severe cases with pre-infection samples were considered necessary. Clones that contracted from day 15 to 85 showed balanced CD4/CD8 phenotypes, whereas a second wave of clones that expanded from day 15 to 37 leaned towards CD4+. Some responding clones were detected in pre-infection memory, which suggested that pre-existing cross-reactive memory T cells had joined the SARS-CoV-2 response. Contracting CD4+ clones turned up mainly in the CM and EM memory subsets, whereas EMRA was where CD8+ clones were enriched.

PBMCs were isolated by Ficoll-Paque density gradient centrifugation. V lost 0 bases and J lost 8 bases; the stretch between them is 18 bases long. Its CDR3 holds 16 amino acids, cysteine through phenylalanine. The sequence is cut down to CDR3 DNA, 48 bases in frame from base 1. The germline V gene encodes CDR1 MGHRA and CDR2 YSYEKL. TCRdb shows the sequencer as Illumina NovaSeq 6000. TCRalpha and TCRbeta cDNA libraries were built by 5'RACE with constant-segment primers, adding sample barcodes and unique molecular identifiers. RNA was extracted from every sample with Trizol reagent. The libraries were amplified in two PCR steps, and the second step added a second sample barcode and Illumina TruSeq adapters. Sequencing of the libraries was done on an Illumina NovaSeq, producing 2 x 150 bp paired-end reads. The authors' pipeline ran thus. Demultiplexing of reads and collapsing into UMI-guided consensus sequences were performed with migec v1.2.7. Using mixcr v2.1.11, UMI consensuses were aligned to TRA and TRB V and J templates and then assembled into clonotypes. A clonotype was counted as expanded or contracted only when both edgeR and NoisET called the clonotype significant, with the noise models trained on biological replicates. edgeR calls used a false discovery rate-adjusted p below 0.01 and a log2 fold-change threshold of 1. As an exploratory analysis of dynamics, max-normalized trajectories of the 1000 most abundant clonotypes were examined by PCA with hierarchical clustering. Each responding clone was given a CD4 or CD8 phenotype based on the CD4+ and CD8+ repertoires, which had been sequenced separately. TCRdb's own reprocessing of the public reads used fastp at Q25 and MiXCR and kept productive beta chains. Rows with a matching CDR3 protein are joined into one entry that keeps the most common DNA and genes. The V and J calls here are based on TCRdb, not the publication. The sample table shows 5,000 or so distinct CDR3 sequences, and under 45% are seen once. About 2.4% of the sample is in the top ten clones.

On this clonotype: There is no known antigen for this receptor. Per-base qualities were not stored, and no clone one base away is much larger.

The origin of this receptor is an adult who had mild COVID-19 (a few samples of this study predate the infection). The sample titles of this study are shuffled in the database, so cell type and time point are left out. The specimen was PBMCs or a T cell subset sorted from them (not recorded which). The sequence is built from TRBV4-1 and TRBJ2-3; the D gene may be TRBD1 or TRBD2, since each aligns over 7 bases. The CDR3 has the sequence CASSQERQGSSGTQYF. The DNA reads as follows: TGCGCCAGCAGCCAAGAAAGACAGGGATCTAGCGGTACGCAGTATTTT.